The T cell receptor (beta chain) described here comes from a study of PD-L1 blockade in urothelial cancer. Study-level information: Median T cell yield per blood sample was more than 130,000 cells.

Indicated time point: pretreatment peripheral blood. Spiking of synthetic TCR analog templates was performed in each PCR. Some clones are missing from TCRdb's copy, which holds only in-frame ones; the method was immunoSEQ multiplex PCR. The data show about 74,000 clones, with 75% to 90% seen just once and over 4% held by the top ten. CDR3 length equals 12 residues. Germline CDR1 is WNHNN and CDR2 is SYGVQD (reference sequence). V lost 4 bases, J lost 5 bases, and 1 base stayed unmatched. The receptor comes from a man between 65 and 79 years old with urothelial cancer. The material sequenced was PBMCs, taken around atezolizumab (anti-PD-L1) treatment. The J gene is TRBJ2-7, the V gene TRBV10-1, with TRBD1 matching 8 bases. The CDR3 nucleotides are TGCGCCAGCAGTGCGGACAGGGACGAGCAGTACTTC. Amino acid sequence: CASSADRDEQYF.